This TCR beta chain was found in a study of spatial heterogeneity in lung cancer. As for the study in general: Donors were approximately 70 untreated early-stage non-small cell lung cancer patients. Available follow-up PBMC samples were sequenced, at a median of about two years post-resection. Each distinct TCR and UMI combination averaged more than ten appearances in raw reads.

CDR1 and CDR2 (germline): MNHNS, SASEGT. V gave up 3 bases and J gave up 0 bases, with 7 bases separating them. This CDR3 has 14 residues. In TCRdb, the 5' RACE reads were re-called with MiXCR into one record per CDR3 protein. The sample lists 110,000 or so distinct CDR3 sequences; approximately 11% were seen once. The time point was: blood at routine non-recurrence follow-up after resection. The specimen was PBMCs, collected at follow-up. This TCR was sampled from a female donor with early-stage non-small cell lung cancer. The J gene is TRBJ2-3, the V gene TRBV6-1, with D unclear. The CDR3 spells CASSEGSSTDTQYF. In DNA, the CDR3 is TGTGCCAGCAGTGAGGGCTCAAGCACAGATACGCAGTATTTT.